The T cell receptor beta chain described here comes from a study of blood T cell repertoires in COVID-19. Study as a whole: From the United States, Italy and Spain came samples of acute and convalescent COVID-19.

Sequencing was performed with immunoSEQ multiplex PCR; in TCRdb, only in-frame clones are kept and a portion is missing. The table has under 85,000 clones, around 80% seen once. The germline V gene encodes CDR1 SGDLS and CDR2 YYNGEE. Trimming took off 1 base at V and 2 bases at J, with 8 bases between the two ends. The CDR3 is 14 amino acids. The sequenced material came from peripheral blood. The receptor's source is a man in his 60s with active or convalescent COVID-19. The V call is TRBV9, the J call TRBJ2-3; D perhaps matches TRBD1 (6 bases). The CDR3 coding sequence is TGTGCCAGCAGCGTACGACAGGCCACAGATACGCAGTATTTT. Encoded protein: CASSVRQATDTQYF.